The subject of this entry is one T cell receptor beta chain. Libraries were prepared by immunoSEQ multiplex PCR; TCRdb keeps only in-frame clonotypes and omits some of them. This table has roughly 55,000 clones, approximately 71% appearing once. These data belong to a study of T cell clones after liver transplantation. Germline CDR1 is SGHDN and CDR2 is FVKESK. The CDR3 consists of 14 residues. Trimming left V 5 bases short and J 0 bases short, with 11 bases between. V is TRBV14 and J is TRBJ2-7; D could derive from TRBD1 or TRBD2 (5 bases each). Material: CD4+ T cells from blood, obtained approximately 54 months after liver transplant. This TCR was sampled from a human patient who received a liver transplant. The T cells may partly be graft donor cells. CDR3 amino acids: CASSKAGTSYEQYF. The CDR3 bases are TGTGCCAGCAGCAAGGCCGGGACCTCCTACGAGCAGTACTTC.